These T cell receptor beta chains were read from a single sample in a study of T cells in localized non-small cell lung cancer. Repertoires were generated with immunoSEQ multiplex PCR, while TCRdb's copy carries only in-frame clones and drops some. The sample contains approximately 35,000 clones, about 90% of which appear only once. The sample here was PBMCs, taken before any cancer treatment. All receptors derive from a man aged 35-75 years with stage II lung adenocarcinoma. The CDR3 runs from the conserved cysteine through the conserved F or W. Each record gives: V gene, D gene, clone size, CDR3 length, J gene, CDR3 DNA, CDR3 protein. A D gene is named only where the DNA matches it firmly. The size field is filled for only some rows; it gives once, few, many or a size class.

TRBV5-4	NA	NA	14	TRBJ1-2	TGTGCCAGCAGCCTGGGACGGGCGGGCTATGGCTACACCTTC	CASSLGRAGYGYTF
TRBV19	TRBD1	NA	12	TRBJ1-2	TGTGCCAGTGTGACAGGGGGCTCTGGCTACACCTTC	CASVTGGSGYTF
TRBV28	NA	NA	13	TRBJ2-7	TGTGCCAGCAGCCGCTTACGGCTCTACGAGCAGTACTTC	CASSRLRLYEQYF
TRBV28	NA	NA	15	TRBJ1-2	TGTGCCAGCAGTCCCCTGGCGGGGGGAGTACATGGCTACACCTTC	CASSPLAGGVHGYTF
TRBV7-9	NA	NA	14	TRBJ1-5	TGTGCCAGCAGCTCGGAAACTAGCAATCAGCCCCAGCATTTT	CASSSETSNQPQHF
TRBV4-1	TRBD2	NA	18	TRBJ2-3	TGCGCCAGCAGCCAAGAGGTAATCAGCGGGGGACCCACAGATACGCAGTATTTT	CASSQEVISGGPTDTQYF
TRBV7-6	TRBD2	NA	13	TRBJ2-7	TGTGCCAGCAGCCTCGCGGGGGACTACGAGCAGTACTTC	CASSLAGDYEQYF
TRBV7-9	NA	NA	13	TRBJ1-1	TGTGCCAGCAGCTACTCTACCGGGACAGAAGCTTTCTTT	CASSYSTGTEAFF
TRBV6-6	NA	NA	14	TRBJ2-3	TGTGCCAGCAGGGCCCCCGATTTAGGGAGAACGCAGTATTTT	CASRAPDLGRTQYF
TRBV11-2	TRBD2	NA	16	TRBJ2-5	TGTGCCAGCAGCTTAGATCGGGCGCGGGGGGGAGAGACCCAGTACTTC	CASSLDRARGGETQYF
TRBV6-5	TRBD2	NA	15	TRBJ2-7	TGTGCCAGCAGTTTCTCCGGGGGGGATACCTACGAGCAGTACTTC	CASSFSGGDTYEQYF
TRBV7-9	TRBD2	NA	15	TRBJ2-5	TGTGCCAGCAGCCGGAGCGGGGGACAAGGGGAGACCCAGTACTTC	CASSRSGGQGETQYF
TRBV6-5	TRBD1	NA	14	TRBJ1-1	TGTGCCAGCAAATACAGGGGATCGAACACTGAAGCTTTCTTT	CASKYRGSNTEAFF
TRBV10-3	NA	NA	11	TRBJ2-1	TGTGCCATCAGTGAATGGCCCCATTGGTTCTTC	CAISEWPHWFF
TRBV4-2	NA	NA	17	TRBJ1-1	TGTGCCAGCAGCCAAGTCGCACATCGGCAGGGGATTACTGAAGCTTTCTTT	CASSQVAHRQGITEAFF
TRBV9	NA	NA	13	TRBJ2-1	TGTGCCAGCAGCGCCCTCCCCTACAATGAGCAGTTCTTC	CASSALPYNEQFF
TRBV7-3	NA	NA	11	TRBJ2-1	TGTGCCAGCAGCCAAAACAATGAGCAGTTCTTC	CASSQNNEQFF
TRBV4-1	NA	NA	14	TRBJ2-5	TGCGCCAGCAGCCAAACAGACCCACAAGAGACCCAGTACTTC	CASSQTDPQETQYF
TRBV2	NA	NA	14	TRBJ1-1	TGTGCCAGCAGTGTTTGGGGTGGTCGGACTGAAGCTTTCTTT	CASSVWGGRTEAFF
TRBV5-1	TRBD1	once	13	TRBJ2-1	TGCGCCAGCAGCTCCACAGGGGGCAATGAGCAGTTCTTC	CASSSTGGNEQFF
TRBV19	NA	once	13	TRBJ2-7	TGTGCCAGTAGTCCCGACCCTCGACTGGGGCAGTACTTC	CASSPDPRLGQYF
TRBV19	TRBD2	NA	17	TRBJ2-2	TGTGCCAGTATCCCCGGGACTAGCGGCCTTATCGGCGGGGAGCTGTTTTTT	CASIPGTSGLIGGELFF
TRBV27	TRBD2	NA	15	TRBJ2-3	TGTGCCAGCAGTTCAGGACTAGCGGGCACAGATACGCAGTATTTT	CASSSGLAGTDTQYF
TRBV6-1	NA	NA	13	TRBJ1-5	TGTGCCAGCAGTGTTATGGGTTATCAGCCCCAGCATTTT	CASSVMGYQPQHF
TRBV10-3	TRBD1	NA	14	TRBJ1-1	TGTGCCATCAGTACCGGGACAGGGGGCACTGAAGCTTTCTTT	CAISTGTGGTEAFF
TRBV2	NA	once	13	TRBJ1-5	TGTGCCAGTCGATGGGGAAGCAATCAGCCCCAGCATTTT	CASRWGSNQPQHF
TRBV2	NA	once	12	TRBJ2-1	TGTGCCAGCAGTGAAGACGATGGGACGCAGTTCTTC	CASSEDDGTQFF
TRBV11-3	NA	NA	14	TRBJ1-1	TGTGCCAGCACCTCCGGTTCGGGGTTCACTGAAGCTTTCTTT	CASTSGSGFTEAFF
TRBV28	NA	NA	13	TRBJ2-7	TGTGCCAGCAGTTTATACCAGGAGGTAGAGCAGTACTTC	CASSLYQEVEQYF
TRBV5-7	NA	NA	13	TRBJ1-1	TGTGCCAGCAGTCACAGGGTAAACACTGAAGCTTTCTTT	CASSHRVNTEAFF
TRBV27	TRBD2	NA	17	TRBJ2-7	TGTGCCAGCAGTGTACTGGGACTAGCGGGAGATCGGTACGAGCAGTACTTC	CASSVLGLAGDRYEQYF
TRBV28	TRBD2	NA	18	TRBJ2-1	TGTGCCAGCAGACACAAAGCCGGGACTAGCGGGAGAGATATTGAGCAGTTCTTC	CASRHKAGTSGRDIEQFF
TRBV27	TRBD1	few	14	TRBJ2-7	TGTGCCAGCAGACAGACAGGGGGGTTCTACGAGCAGTACTTC	CASRQTGGFYEQYF
TRBV12-5	NA	NA	17	TRBJ2-4	TGTGCTAGTGGTTTGGCAACCGGGAACTTAGCCAAAAACATTCAGTACTTC	CASGLATGNLAKNIQYF
TRBV9	NA	NA	15	TRBJ2-7	TGTGCCAGCAGCGTCGCACTGGGGCTACAGTACGAGCAGTACTTC	CASSVALGLQYEQYF
TRBV6-1	NA	NA	13	TRBJ2-7	TGTGCCAGCTTACGGGAAGGGGCCTACGAGCAGTACTTC	CASLREGAYEQYF
TRBV6-4	NA	NA	16	TRBJ1-1	TGTGCCAGCAGTGTGGCGGCCTCGACCTCGAACACTGAAGCTTTCTTT	CASSVAASTSNTEAFF
TRBV6-8	NA	NA	18	TRBJ1-5	TGTGCCAGCAGTTACGGCCTCGGACGGCCCTGCGGGAATCAGCCCCAGCATTTT	CASSYGLGRPCGNQPQHF
TRBV4-1	TRBD2	NA	17	TRBJ2-7	TGCGCCAGCAGCCAAACTTGGACTAGCGGGAGCTCCTACGAGCAGTACTTC	CASSQTWTSGSSYEQYF
TRBV19	TRBD2	NA	16	TRBJ2-1	TGTGCCAGTAGTATATCCGGGACTAGCGGGACTGGTGAGCAGTTCTTC	CASSISGTSGTGEQFF
TRBV5-4	TRBD2	NA	15	TRBJ2-2	TGTGCCAGCAGCGGGACTAGCGGGAACACCGGGGAGCTGTTTTTT	CASSGTSGNTGELFF
TRBV4-1	NA	NA	15	TRBJ1-3	TGCGCCAGCAGCCTTGGAGGACTCTCTGGAAACACCATATATTTT	CASSLGGLSGNTIYF
TRBV2	NA	few	13	TRBJ1-1	TGTGCCAGCACTAAGTCGGGGGGCACTGAAGCTTTCTTT	CASTKSGGTEAFF
TRBV19	TRBD2	NA	14	TRBJ2-1	TGTGCCAGTAGTATTCTAGCGGGGGCGAGTGAGCAGTTCTTC	CASSILAGASEQFF
TRBV6-1	NA	NA	15	TRBJ2-2	TGTGCCAGCAGACAGGGCTTCCTGAACACCGGGGAGCTGTTTTTT	CASRQGFLNTGELFF
TRBV5-3	TRBD2	NA	20	TRBJ2-3	TGTGCCAGAAGCTTGGTGCCAGCGGGAGGATGGAATACTAGCACAGATACGCAGTATTTT	CARSLVPAGGWNTSTDTQYF
TRBV27	NA	NA	15	TRBJ2-3	TGTGCCAGCACCCTCCTCGACGGAGTTACTAATACGCAGTATTTT	CASTLLDGVTNTQYF
TRBV27	TRBD2	NA	17	TRBJ2-3	TGTGCCAGCACTCCTCGGTTTGGTAGCGGGAGTGAAGATACGCAGTATTTT	CASTPRFGSGSEDTQYF
TRBV6-5	NA	NA	16	TRBJ1-2	TGTGCCAGCAGTTACTCGGGGTCTTCCACCCTCTATGGCTACACCTTC	CASSYSGSSTLYGYTF
TRBV9	TRBD2	NA	16	TRBJ2-3	TGTGCCAGCAGCGGGGGGAGGGAGGGCCTTGAGAATACGCAGTATTTT	CASSGGREGLENTQYF
TRBV6-5	NA	NA	15	TRBJ2-3	TGTGCCAGCAAACCGTTTGGCCATAGCACAGATACGCAGTATTTT	CASKPFGHSTDTQYF